These T cell receptor beta chains were read from a single sample in a study of sequential checkpoint blockade in melanoma. Assay: immunoSEQ multiplex PCR; the TCRdb copy retains only in-frame clones and omits some. The sample yields roughly 20,000 clones, 60% to 75% seen once. The source material was tumor tissue (inferred from file names), sampled from a patient given nivolumab and ipilimumab in sequence. Source of these receptors: a human donor with melanoma. Both conserved end residues are part of each CDR3. A D gene is named only where the DNA matches it firmly. Clone size is given for some rows only: seen once, a few or many times, or a class if the clone is expanded.

NA TRBJ2-7 once TRBV12-5 CASGLVGTLGF TGTGCTAGTGGTTTGGTGGGGACTTTGGGCTTC
NA TRBJ1-3 NA TRBV28 CATNPELSLGNTIYF TGTGCCACCAACCCAGAATTGAGTCTTGGAAACACCATATATTTT
TRBD1 TRBJ1-4 NA TRBV28 CASSTNRDRPYEKLFF TGTGCCAGCAGTACTAACCGGGACAGACCTTATGAAAAACTGTTTTTT
TRBD2 TRBJ2-7 medium-sized TRBV11-3 CASSHGQGGYEQYF TGTGCCAGCTCCCATGGGCAGGGAGGGTACGAGCAGTACTTC
NA TRBJ2-1 medium-sized TRBV29-1 CSVAGYSLGDEQFF TGCAGCGTTGCGGGCTACAGTCTAGGGGATGAGCAGTTCTTC
NA TRBJ1-1 NA TRBV19 CASSTSRAGNTEAFF TGTGCCAGTAGTACCAGCCGGGCGGGGAACACTGAAGCTTTCTTT
NA TRBJ2-7 NA TRBV6-8 CASSYGDLYEQYF TGTGCCAGCAGTTACGGGGACCTCTACGAGCAGTACTTC
TRBD1 TRBJ2-5 NA TRBV18 CASSDRDEQETQYF TGTGCCAGCTCAGACAGGGATGAACAAGAGACCCAGTACTTC
TRBD1 TRBJ2-3 NA TRBV30 CAWRTGGADTQYF TGTGCCTGGAGGACAGGGGGCGCAGATACGCAGTATTTT
TRBD1 TRBJ2-7 medium-sized TRBV11-3 CASSLGTGAYEQYF TGTGCCAGCAGCCTCGGGACAGGGGCCTACGAGCAGTACTTC
NA TRBJ2-7 NA TRBV19 CASRGGDTTYEQYF TGTGCCAGTAGAGGGGGAGACACAACCTACGAGCAGTACTTC
TRBD2 TRBJ2-1 NA TRBV19 CASSMVAGEANEQFF TGTGCCAGTAGTATGGTAGCGGGAGAGGCCAATGAGCAGTTCTTC
TRBD1 TRBJ1-5 NA TRBV19 CASRSPDRGYSNQPQHF TGTGCCAGTAGATCCCCGGACAGGGGCTATAGCAATCAGCCCCAGCATTTT
NA TRBJ1-2 NA TRBV5-1 CASSLNTAVTNYGYTF TGCGCCAGCAGCTTGAATACAGCGGTTACTAACTATGGCTACACCTTC
TRBD1 TRBJ1-2 NA TRBV16 CASMTGWGYTF TGTGCCAGTATGACAGGGTGGGGCTACACCTTC
NA TRBJ2-2 NA TRBV19 CASSIPYTGELFF TGTGCCAGTAGTATACCCTACACCGGGGAGCTGTTTTTT
NA TRBJ1-2 NA TRBV10-1 CASSSGTDNYGYTF TGCGCCAGCAGTTCCGGGACGGACAACTATGGCTACACCTTC
NA TRBJ2-1 NA TRBV28 CASSGAIHLRGNEQFF TGTGCCAGCAGTGGGGCAATTCACCTCAGGGGAAATGAGCAGTTCTTC
NA TRBJ1-6 NA TRBV22-1 CASSQGANSPLHF TGTGCCAGCAGCCAGGGGGCCAATTCACCCCTCCACTTT
NA TRBJ1-1 few TRBV6-8 CASSQGGGPGAFF TGTGCCAGCAGCCAAGGTGGGGGGCCGGGAGCTTTCTTT
TRBD1 TRBJ1-1 NA TRBV11-3 CASSQAGTGGSEAFF TGTGCCAGCAGCCAAGCAGGGACAGGGGGCTCTGAAGCTTTCTTT
TRBD1 TRBJ2-1 NA TRBV11-3 CASSSGTGVYEQFF TGTGCCAGCAGCTCGGGGACAGGGGTGTATGAGCAGTTCTTC
NA TRBJ1-1 NA TRBV23-1 CASSPAGDTEAFF TGCGCCAGCAGCCCCGCTGGGGACACTGAAGCTTTCTTT
NA TRBJ2-1 NA TRBV9 CASSDELDNEQFF TGTGCCAGCAGTGATGAGTTGGACAATGAGCAGTTCTTC
NA TRBJ2-3 NA TRBV11-3 CASSPPWGTDTQYF TGTGCCAGCAGCCCCCCTTGGGGCACAGATACGCAGTATTTT
TRBD2 TRBJ2-2 NA TRBV6-8 CASSYPGLAGTNTGELFF TGTGCCAGCAGTTACCCCGGACTAGCGGGAACGAACACCGGGGAGCTGTTTTTT
NA TRBJ2-1 NA TRBV14 CASSQYLYNEQFF TGTGCCAGCAGCCAATACCTCTACAATGAGCAGTTCTTC
NA TRBJ2-6 NA TRBV29-1 CSVEDPGPLIDSGANVLTF TGCAGCGTTGAAGATCCGGGGCCCCTCATCGACTCTGGGGCCAACGTCCTGACTTTC
NA TRBJ2-2 NA TRBV9 CASTWRGTGELFF TGTGCCAGCACATGGAGAGGCACCGGGGAGCTGTTTTTT
NA TRBJ2-5 NA TRBV9 CASSVSEGRASETQYF TGTGCCAGCAGCGTATCCGAAGGCAGGGCATCAGAGACCCAGTACTTC
NA TRBJ2-5 few TRBV11-3 CASSLWLRDQETQYF TGTGCCAGCAGCTTATGGTTGAGGGACCAAGAGACCCAGTACTTC
NA TRBJ2-4 NA TRBV16 CASSHPLGIQNIQYF TGTGCCAGCAGCCACCCGCTAGGAATCCAAAACATTCAGTACTTC
NA TRBJ1-1 NA TRBV30 CAWTGTLGNTEAFF TGTGCCTGGACCGGAACTTTAGGGAACACTGAAGCTTTCTTT
NA TRBJ2-7 NA TRBV13 CASSERQTSYEQYF TGTGCCAGCAGTGAAAGGCAGACGAGCTACGAGCAGTACTTC
NA TRBJ2-2 NA TRBV15 CATSRERQEITGELFF TGTGCCACCAGCAGAGAGCGACAGGAGATTACCGGGGAGCTGTTTTTT
NA TRBJ2-5 NA TRBV7-6 CASSLEGLRETQYF TGTGCCAGCAGCTTGGAGGGCCTTCGTGAGACCCAGTACTTC
NA TRBJ2-2 once TRBV15 CATSRDGVGSSAGELFF TGTGCCACCAGCAGAGATGGGGTGGGGAGCTCGGCCGGGGAGCTGTTTTTT
NA TRBJ2-1 NA TRBV10-2 CASSYLGGIYNEQFF TGCGCCAGCAGTTACCTAGGAGGGATCTACAATGAGCAGTTCTTC
NA TRBJ2-2 NA TRBV10-2 CASSDGNTGELFF TGCGCCAGCAGTGACGGTAACACCGGGGAGCTGTTTTTT
NA TRBJ2-7 NA TRBV6-8 CASRRGVAEPYEQYF TGTGCCAGCAGAAGGGGGGTGGCGGAACCCTACGAGCAGTACTTC
NA TRBJ1-2 NA TRBV19 CASSIQGGGYTF TGTGCCAGTAGCATACAGGGAGGAGGCTACACCTTC
TRBD2 TRBJ2-3 NA TRBV11-1 CASSLALRAGEIDTQYF TGTGCCAGCAGCTTGGCCCTTCGAGCGGGAGAAATAGATACGCAGTATTTT
TRBD1 TRBJ1-5 once TRBV28 CASSPSTGGEQPQHF TGTGCCAGCAGTCCATCGACAGGGGGCGAACAGCCCCAGCATTTT
NA TRBJ2-7 NA TRBV7-8 CASSFGRVNEQYF TGTGCCAGCAGCTTCGGTCGGGTAAACGAGCAGTACTTC
TRBD2 TRBJ2-3 NA TRBV11-3 CASGISGVTDTQYF TGTGCCAGCGGGATTAGCGGGGTCACAGATACGCAGTATTTT
TRBD1 TRBJ1-2 NA TRBV7-6 CASSLGDRSIYGYTF TGTGCCAGCAGCTTAGGGGACAGGTCTATATATGGCTACACCTTC